This T cell receptor (beta chain) is drawn from a study of cytomegalovirus exposure and HLA in healthy donors. Data came from immunoSEQ multiplex PCR; TCRdb stores just in-frame clones and leaves some out. The table shows tens of thousands of clones, with over 85% occurring only once. V lost 1 base and J lost 7, with 13 bases in between. Germline V gene lookup returns CDR1 SGHVS and CDR2 FQNEAQ. The CDR3 is made up of 15 amino acids. Sequenced input: PBMCs. This TCR derives from a man younger than 35 in good health and CMV-seropositive. This rearrangement joins TRBV7-8 to TRBJ1-4; possible D gene TRBD1, 6 bases. The CDR3 DNA reads as TGTGCCAGCAGCTTAGGCGCAGGGGTTCGTGAAAAACTGTTTTTT. Its translation: CASSLGAGVREKLFF.